The entry below gives a single TCR beta chain sequence along with its context. Its specificity is not known. The source of the sample is a study of cytomegalovirus exposure and HLA in healthy donors. Primers: 60 Vbeta forward and 13 Jbeta reverse. TCRdb's copy holds only in-frame clones and misses some; the assay was immunoSEQ multiplex PCR. The sample shows approximately 190,000 clones, 84% of them seen only once. General study points: In a later analysis, HLA-associated beta chains showed higher expansion and lower generation probabilities than comparable chains. In a later analysis, TCR beta V- and J-gene trimming showed a link to a missense DCLRE1C variant. In vitro testing confirmed a few CMV-associated chains as specific for CMV antigens.

The CDR3 is made up of 16 amino acids. Germline CDR1 SGHNT, CDR2 YYREEE (reference sequence). V dropped 0 bases and J dropped 2; count of bases not matched to a gene: 2. The rearrangement links TRBV5-4 to TRBJ2-7; 13 bases agree with TRBD2. Material for sequencing was PBMCs. The origin of this receptor is a woman between 45 and 65 years old in good health and CMV-seropositive. DNA of the CDR3: TGTGCCAGCAGCTTGGGGACTAGCGGGGGCGCCTACGAGCAGTACTTC. This gives the protein CASSLGTSGGAYEQYF.